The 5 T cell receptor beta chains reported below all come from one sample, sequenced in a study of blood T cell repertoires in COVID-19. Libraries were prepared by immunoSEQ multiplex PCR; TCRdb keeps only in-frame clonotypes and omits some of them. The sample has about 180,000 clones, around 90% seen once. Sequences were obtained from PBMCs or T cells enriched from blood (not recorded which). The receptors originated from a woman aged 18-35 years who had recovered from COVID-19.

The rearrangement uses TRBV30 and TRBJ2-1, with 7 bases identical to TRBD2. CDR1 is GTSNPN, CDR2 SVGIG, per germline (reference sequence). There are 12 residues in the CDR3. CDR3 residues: CGAGLNYNEQFF. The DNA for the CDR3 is TGTGGAGCGGGGCTAAACTACAATGAGCAGTTCTTC.

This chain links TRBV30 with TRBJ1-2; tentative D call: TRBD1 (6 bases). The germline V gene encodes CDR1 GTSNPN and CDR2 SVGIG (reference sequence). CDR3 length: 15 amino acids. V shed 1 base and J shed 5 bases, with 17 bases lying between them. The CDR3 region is CAWSANQGRGYGYTF. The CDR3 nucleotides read TGTGCCTGGAGTGCCAATCAGGGGCGGGGGTATGGCTACACCTTC. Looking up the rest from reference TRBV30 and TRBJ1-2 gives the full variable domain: SQTIHQWPATLVQPVGSPLSLECTVEGTSNPNLYWYRQAAGRGLQLLFYSVGIGQISSEVPQNLSASRPQDRQFILSSKKLLLSDSGFYLCAWSANQGRGYGYTFGSGTRLTVV.

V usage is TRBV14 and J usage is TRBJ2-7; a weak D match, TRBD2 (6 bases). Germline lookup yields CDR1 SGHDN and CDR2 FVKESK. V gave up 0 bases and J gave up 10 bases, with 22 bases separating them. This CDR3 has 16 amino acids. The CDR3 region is CASSQDSHIGWREQYF. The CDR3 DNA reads TGTGCCAGCAGCCAAGATAGCCACATAGGATGGAGGGAACAGTACTTC.

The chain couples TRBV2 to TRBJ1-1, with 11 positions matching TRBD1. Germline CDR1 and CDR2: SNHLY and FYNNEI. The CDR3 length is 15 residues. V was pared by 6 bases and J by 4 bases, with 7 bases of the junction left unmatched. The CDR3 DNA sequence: TGTGCCAGCAGCCTCAGGGACAGGGGGGTCACTGAAGCTTTCTTT. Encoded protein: CASSLRDRGVTEAFF.

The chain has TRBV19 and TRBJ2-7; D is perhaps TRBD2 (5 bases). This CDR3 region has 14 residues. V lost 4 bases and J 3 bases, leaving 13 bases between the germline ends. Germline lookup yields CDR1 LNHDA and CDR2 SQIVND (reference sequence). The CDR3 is CASSKGGHNYEQYF. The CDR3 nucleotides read TGTGCCAGTAGTAAAGGAGGCCATAACTACGAGCAGTACTTC.